The 9 T cell receptor beta chains below all came from one sample that was sequenced in a study of cytomegalovirus exposure and HLA in healthy donors. The PCR employed 60 Vbeta primers together with 13 Jbeta primers. Some clones are missing from TCRdb's copy, which holds only in-frame ones; the method was immunoSEQ multiplex PCR. The sample lists about 140,000 clones, roughly 80% occurring once. The sample comprised PBMCs. These receptors were collected from a man younger than 35 in good health and CMV-seropositive.

The CDR3 region has the DNA TGTGCCAGCAGTTTATATGGGGCCGGAAAGAACACTGAAGCTTTCTTT. It codes for CASSLYGAGKNTEAFF. The chain is built from TRBV27 and TRBJ1-1; possible D gene TRBD1, 5 bases. The ends were cut back, 1 base at V and 1 base at J, with 13 bases in the middle. The CDR3 is 16 amino acids. From germline, CDR1 is MNHEY and CDR2 SMNVEV (reference sequence).

The rearrangement links TRBV7-8 to TRBJ2-2; D gene ambiguous. Germline V gene lookup returns CDR1 SGHVS and CDR2 FQNEAQ. CDR3 length: 13 residues. V was pared by 5 bases and J by 4 bases, with 8 bases between. The CDR3 nucleotides read TGTGCCAGCAGCCCAGTAAGCACCGGGGAGCTGTTTTTT. Its translation is CASSPVSTGELFF.

This chain links TRBV5-1 with TRBJ2-1; 9 bases are shared with TRBD2. V shed 6 bases, J shed 5 bases, and the junction held 9 bases outside the gene matches. The CDR3 is made up of 15 amino acids. The germline CDR1 and CDR2 sequences are SGHRS and YFSETQ. CDR3 protein: CASTLRASGDNEQFF. CDR3 in DNA: TGCGCCAGCACCCTTAGGGCTAGCGGGGACAATGAGCAGTTCTTC.

The chain combines TRBV6-6 with TRBJ1-1, with D unresolved. V shed 6 bases and J shed 3 bases, with 11 bases lying between them. Germline CDR1 reads MNHNY; CDR2 reads SVGAGI (reference sequence). The CDR3 loop spans 13 amino acids. In DNA form, the CDR3 reads TGTGCCAGCAGCCCCGTGGCGGACACTGAAGCTTTCTTT. Its protein product is CASSPVADTEAFF.

V gene TRBV7-9 combines with J gene TRBJ1-1, with 7 bases identical to TRBD1. Germline loops: CDR1 SEHNR, CDR2 FQNEAQ (reference sequence). This CDR3 spans 13 amino acids. V lost 8 bases, J lost 6 bases, and 9 bases stayed unmatched. The CDR3 nucleotides read TGTGCCAGCCGCGACAGGGTGGAGGCTGAAGCTTTCTTT. It specifies CASRDRVEAEAFF.

This sequence joins TRBV7-2 and TRBJ2-7, with 7 bases lining up with TRBD1. The J segment lost 0 bases and the V segment lost 3 bases, leaving 5 bases of the junction unmatched. Germline lookup yields CDR1 SGHTA and CDR2 FQGNSA. The CDR3 runs to 15 residues. CDR3: CASSFKQGSSYEQYF. CDR3 in DNA: TGTGCCAGCAGCTTTAAACAGGGGAGCTCCTACGAGCAGTACTTC.

This sequence joins TRBV5-1 and TRBJ2-3; no firm D call. The germline V gene encodes CDR1 SGHRS and CDR2 YFSETQ. The germline V and J ends were trimmed by 0 bases and 5 bases, with 7 bases remaining between them. The CDR3 extends over 13 amino acids. The CDR3 protein is CASSLAPGDTQYF. CDR3 in DNA: TGCGCCAGCAGCTTGGCCCCCGGAGATACGCAGTATTTT.

This clone has just a few counts. This chain connects TRBV7-9 to TRBJ1-4, with D hard to call. Trimming took off 5 bases at V and 5 bases at J, with 12 bases between the two ends. Looked up from germline, CDR1 is SEHNR and CDR2 is FQNEAQ (reference sequence). CDR3 length equals 14 residues. CDR3 coding DNA: TGTGCCAGCAGCCAAAGGGAGACGAATGAAAAACTGTTTTTT. This sequence encodes CASSQRETNEKLFF.

J is TRBJ1-2 and V is TRBV28; 10 bases are shared with TRBD1. Germline V CDR1 and CDR2: MDHEN, SYDVKM. V shed 6 bases and J 4 bases; nucleotides not matched to a gene: 5. The CDR3 extends over 14 amino acids. The CDR3 region is CASSSTGGGYGYTF. The CDR3 DNA is TGTGCCAGCAGCTCGACAGGGGGCGGCTATGGCTACACCTTC.